This TCR beta chain was identified in a study of shared clonotypes between healthy human individuals. Study results and limitations: Between a handful of donors, naive CD4 clonotypes were shared at a level of around 4.9%.

CDR1 and CDR2 (germline): SGHTA, FQGNSA. V lost 2 bases and J lost 4, with 6 bases in between. The CDR3 contains 12 residues. Details on this clone: Its antigen is unidentified.

The donors, all of them Caucasian adults, lived in Nashville, Tennessee. Assay used: immunoSEQ multiplex PCR; TCRdb lists only in-frame clones, some missing. The repertoire holds over 950,000 clones, approximately 75% seen once, with roughly 0.82% in the top ten. The chain recombines TRBV7-2 with TRBJ2-7; D uncertain. Sequencing input: memory CD4+ T cells from PBMCs. Subset here: CD45RA-negative fraction. The receptor comes from a man aged 18 to 35 in good health. Some clones in this sample may be carry-over from other donors' samples. For the CDR3, the DNA is TGTGCCAGCAGCTTATTAGCTTACGAGCAGTACTTC. This translates into CASSLLAYEQYF. The whole variable domain, remainder taken from reference TRBV7-2 and TRBJ2-7, is GAGVSQSPSNKVTEKGKDVELRCDPISGHTALYWYRQSLGQGLEFLIYFQGNSAPDKSGLPSDRFSAERTGGSVSTLTIQRTQQEDSAVYLCASSLLAYEQYFGPGTRLTVT.